This entry features one T cell receptor (beta chain) sequence. Its antigen is unknown. The data derive from a study of cytomegalovirus exposure and HLA in healthy donors. General study results and limits: In a later analysis, TCR beta V- and J-gene trimming showed a link to a missense DCLRE1C variant.

CDR1 is SEHNR, CDR2 FQNEAQ, per germline (reference sequence). CDR3 size: 13 residues. The germline V and J ends were trimmed by 8 bases and 6 bases, with 16 bases remaining between them. PCR was performed using 60 Vbeta and 13 Jbeta primers. Sequencing used immunoSEQ multiplex PCR; TCRdb keeps in-frame clones, though not all of them. The sample carries over 150,000 clones, 75% to 85% recorded once. The chain combines TRBV7-9 with TRBJ1-2; D perhaps matches TRBD1 (6 bases). The sample consisted of PBMCs. This sequence was found in a man aged 50 to 60 in good health and CMV-seropositive. For the CDR3, the DNA is TGTGCCAGCGGGGGGGGCGTATGGAATGGCTACACCTTC. Protein sequence: CASGGGVWNGYTF.